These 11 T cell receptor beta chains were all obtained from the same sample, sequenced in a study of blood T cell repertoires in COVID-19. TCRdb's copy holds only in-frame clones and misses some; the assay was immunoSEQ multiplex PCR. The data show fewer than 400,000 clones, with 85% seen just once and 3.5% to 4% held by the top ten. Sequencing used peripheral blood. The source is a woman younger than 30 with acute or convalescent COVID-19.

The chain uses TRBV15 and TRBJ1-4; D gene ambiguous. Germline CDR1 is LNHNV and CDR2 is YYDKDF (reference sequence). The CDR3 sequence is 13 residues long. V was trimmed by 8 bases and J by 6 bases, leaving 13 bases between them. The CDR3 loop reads CATGAGGYEKLFF. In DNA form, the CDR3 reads TGTGCCACCGGAGCGGGCGGGTATGAAAAACTGTTTTTT.

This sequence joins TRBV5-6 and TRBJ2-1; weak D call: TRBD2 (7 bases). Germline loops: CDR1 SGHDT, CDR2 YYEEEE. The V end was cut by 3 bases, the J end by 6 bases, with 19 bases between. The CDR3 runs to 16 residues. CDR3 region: CASSSWGAGAPNEQFF. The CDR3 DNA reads TGTGCCAGCAGCTCCTGGGGTGCGGGGGCCCCCAATGAGCAGTTCTTC.

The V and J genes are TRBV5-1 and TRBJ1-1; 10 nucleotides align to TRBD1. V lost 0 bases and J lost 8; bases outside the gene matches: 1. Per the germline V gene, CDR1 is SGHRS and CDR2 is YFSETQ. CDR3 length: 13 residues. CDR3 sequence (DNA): TGCGCCAGCAGCTTGGGGACAGGGGGAGAAGCTTTCTTT. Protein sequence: CASSLGTGGEAFF.

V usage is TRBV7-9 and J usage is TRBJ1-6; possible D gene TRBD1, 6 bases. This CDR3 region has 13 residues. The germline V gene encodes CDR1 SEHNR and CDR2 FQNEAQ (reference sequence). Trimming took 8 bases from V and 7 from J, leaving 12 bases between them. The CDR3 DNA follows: TGTGCCAGCGGGGATCAGGGGAATTCACCCCTCCACTTT. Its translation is CASGDQGNSPLHF.

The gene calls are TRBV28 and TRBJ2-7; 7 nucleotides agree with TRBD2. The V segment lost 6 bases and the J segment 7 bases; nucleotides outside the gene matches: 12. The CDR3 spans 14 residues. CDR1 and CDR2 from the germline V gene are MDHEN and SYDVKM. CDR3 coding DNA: TGTGCCAGCAGAGTAGTACAAAACGGGGGGGAGCAGTACTTC. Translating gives CASRVVQNGGEQYF.

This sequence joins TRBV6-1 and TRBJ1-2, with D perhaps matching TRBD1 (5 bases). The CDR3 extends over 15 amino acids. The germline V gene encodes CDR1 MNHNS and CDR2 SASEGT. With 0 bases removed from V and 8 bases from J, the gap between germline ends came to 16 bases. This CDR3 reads CASSEAGTRNGGYTF. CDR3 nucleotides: TGTGCCAGCAGTGAAGCTGGGACTAGGAATGGGGGCTACACCTTC.

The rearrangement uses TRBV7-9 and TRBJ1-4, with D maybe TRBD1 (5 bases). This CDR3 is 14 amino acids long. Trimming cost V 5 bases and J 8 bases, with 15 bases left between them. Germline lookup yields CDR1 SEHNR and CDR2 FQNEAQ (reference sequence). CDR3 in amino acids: CASSQGLGGEKLFF. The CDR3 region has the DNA TGTGCCAGCAGCCAAGGTCTCGGGGGGGAAAAACTGTTTTTT.

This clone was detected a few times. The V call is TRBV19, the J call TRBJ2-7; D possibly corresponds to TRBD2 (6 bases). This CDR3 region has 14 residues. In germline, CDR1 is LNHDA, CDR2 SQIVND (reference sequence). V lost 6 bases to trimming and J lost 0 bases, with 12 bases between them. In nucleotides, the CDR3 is TGTGCCAGTAGAGGATCGGGAGCCTCCTACGAGCAGTACTTC. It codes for CASRGSGASYEQYF.

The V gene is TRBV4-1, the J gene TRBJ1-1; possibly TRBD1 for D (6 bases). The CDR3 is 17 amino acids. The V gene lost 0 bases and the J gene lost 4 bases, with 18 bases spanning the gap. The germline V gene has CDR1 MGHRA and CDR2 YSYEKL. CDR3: CASSQDPVGGRGTEAFF. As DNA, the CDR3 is TGCGCCAGCAGCCAAGACCCCGTCGGGGGGCGCGGCACTGAAGCTTTCTTT.

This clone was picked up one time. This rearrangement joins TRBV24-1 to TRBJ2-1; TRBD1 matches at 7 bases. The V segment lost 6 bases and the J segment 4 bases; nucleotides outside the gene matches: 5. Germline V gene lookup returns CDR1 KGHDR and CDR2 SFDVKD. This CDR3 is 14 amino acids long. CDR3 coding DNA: TGTGCCACCAGTAGACAGGGCGGGTACAATGAGCAGTTCTTC. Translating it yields CATSRQGGYNEQFF.

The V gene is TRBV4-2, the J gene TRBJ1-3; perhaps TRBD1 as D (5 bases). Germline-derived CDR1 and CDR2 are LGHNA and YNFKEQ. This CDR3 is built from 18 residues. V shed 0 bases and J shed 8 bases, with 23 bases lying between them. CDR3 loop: CASSQDLQESIVFDTIYF. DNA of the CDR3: TGTGCCAGCAGCCAAGATCTACAGGAGTCCATCGTGTTTGACACCATATATTTT.